The 8 T cell receptor beta chains listed next were all sequenced from one sample in a study of blood T cell repertoires in COVID-19. Using immunoSEQ multiplex PCR, the repertoire was profiled, and TCRdb retains in-frame clones only, with some absent. Of some 400,000 clones listed, more than 80% are singletons. Sequenced sample: PBMCs or T cells enriched from blood (not recorded which). The receptors were sampled from a man aged 25 to 40 who had recovered from COVID-19.

The V gene is TRBV28, the J gene TRBJ2-5, with D unclear. The V end lost 8 bases, the J end lost 2 bases, and 12 bases lay between the germline ends. The germline V gene has CDR1 MDHEN and CDR2 SYDVKM. There are 13 residues in the CDR3. The CDR3 nucleotides read TGTGCCAGCGTCTCTTTGAGACAAGAGACCCAGTACTTC. Translated, it gives CASVSLRQETQYF.

CDR3 DNA: TGTGCCTGGAGTACTGGGGCGATCCACGAGCAGTACTTC. It translates to CAWSTGAIHEQYF. The chain has TRBV30 and TRBJ2-7, with a possible D match to TRBD1 (5 bases). Germline CDR1 reads GTSNPN; CDR2 reads SVGIG (reference sequence). This CDR3 region has 13 residues. With 2 bases removed from V and 5 bases from J, the gap between germline ends came to 13 bases.

This clone is a singleton in its sample. The chain employs TRBV19 and TRBJ1-6; 7 positions match TRBD1. The germline CDR1 and CDR2 sequences are LNHDA and SQIVND (reference sequence). V lost 5 bases to trimming and J lost 10 bases; unmatched junction nucleotides: 8. CDR3 length equals 14 residues. The CDR3 DNA follows: TGTGCCAGTAGTGCCGACAGGGAAGGATCACCCCTCCACTTT. Encoded protein: CASSADREGSPLHF.

The chain is built from TRBV18 and TRBJ1-5; TRBD1 matches at 7 bases. This CDR3 contains 14 residues. Trimming took 3 bases from V and 8 from J; bases not matched to a gene: 7. Germline V gene lookup returns CDR1 KGHSH and CDR2 LQKENI. CDR3: CASSPRQGLEPQHF. The CDR3 DNA follows: TGTGCCAGCTCACCGCGACAGGGCTTAGAGCCCCAGCATTTT.

This clone was observed once. The CDR3 protein is CASSPPSTAYEQYF. CDR3 in DNA: TGTGCCAGCTCACCACCGTCGACAGCCTACGAGCAGTACTTC. The V and J genes are TRBV18 and TRBJ2-7, with D possibly matching TRBD1 (5 bases). Per germline, CDR1 KGHSH and CDR2 LQKENI. The CDR3 is 14 residues long. V lost 0 bases and J 2 bases, leaving 8 bases between the germline ends.

The gene calls are TRBV28 and TRBJ2-6; perhaps TRBD2 as D (5 bases). The V gene's germline CDR1 is MDHEN and CDR2 SYDVKM. The CDR3 runs 15 residues. V was trimmed by 5 bases and J by 2 bases, leaving 10 bases between them. DNA of the CDR3: TGTGCCAGCAGTCCCCCTAGCACTGGGGCCAACGTCCTGACTTTC. Protein: CASSPPSTGANVLTF.

The chain recombines TRBV6-6 with TRBJ2-5; TRBD2 is a possible D gene (5 bases). V was pared by 0 bases and J by 4 bases, with 15 bases between. Germline V gives CDR1 MNHNY, CDR2 SVGAGI (reference sequence). This CDR3 contains 16 residues. The DNA for the CDR3 is TGTGCCAGCAGTTACTCTCTAGCAGGATTGGGAGAGACCCAGTACTTC. Its translation is CASSYSLAGLGETQYF.

The gene calls are TRBV10-3 and TRBJ1-5; D possibly corresponds to TRBD1 (6 bases). CDR1 and CDR2 (germline): ENHRY, SYGVKD. The CDR3 sequence is 13 residues long. Trimming pared 7 bases from V and 0 bases from J, leaving 7 bases between. The CDR3 sequence is CAITGDSNQPQHF. In DNA, the CDR3 is TGTGCCATCACAGGGGATAGCAATCAGCCCCAGCATTTT.